The 23 T cell receptor beta chains reported below all come from one sample, sequenced in a study of blood T cell repertoires in COVID-19. TCRdb keeps only in-frame clones here, not all; method: immunoSEQ multiplex PCR. The sample includes 200,000 to 300,000 clones, 92% of them seen just once. The source material was peripheral blood. The receptors were gathered from a young man with COVID-19, enrolled during active disease.

V and J are TRBV6-1 and TRBJ2-7; perhaps TRBD2 as D (7 bases). CDR1 and CDR2 (germline): MNHNS, SASEGT. This CDR3 is 15 amino acids long. Trimming removed 2 bases at V and 5 bases at J, with 16 bases between. The CDR3 reads CASSEPGGAIHEQYF. The CDR3 coding sequence is TGTGCCAGCAGTGAACCGGGGGGCGCAATCCACGAGCAGTACTTC.

The J gene is TRBJ1-2, the V gene TRBV13; the match to TRBD1 covers 8 bases. This CDR3 comprises 14 residues. The junction had 6 bases not matched to a gene; V was cut back by 5 bases and J by 4 bases. Germline assignment: CDR1 PRHDT and CDR2 FYEKMQ (reference sequence). The CDR3 coding sequence is TGTGCCAGCAGCGTGGGACAGGCGGGCTATGGCTACACCTTC. This encodes CASSVGQAGYGYTF.

The genes are TRBV10-3 and TRBJ1-2, with 10 bases fitting TRBD1. This CDR3 has 16 amino acids. Germline V CDR1 and CDR2: ENHRY, SYGVKD. Trimming at V came to 2 bases and at J to 2 bases, leaving 5 bases not matched to a gene. This CDR3 is CAISEPGTGANYGYTF. CDR3 nucleotides: TGTGCCATCAGTGAGCCTGGGACAGGGGCGAACTATGGCTACACCTTC.

The count of this clone is one. The chain couples TRBV4-1 to TRBJ2-1; the match to TRBD2 covers 7 bases. The CDR3 has 14 residues. After removal of 4 bases from V and 10 bases from J, the junction contained 10 bases not matched to a gene. Germline V gives CDR1 MGHRA, CDR2 YSYEKL. The DNA for the CDR3 is TGCGCCAGCAGCCGCACGACTAGCACAGGCGAGCAGTTCTTC. It codes for CASSRTTSTGEQFF.

This clone was counted a single time. The genes are TRBV7-3 and TRBJ1-5, with D uncertain. CDR3 length: 13 amino acids. Trimming removed 5 bases from V and 4 bases from J, with 9 bases in between. The V gene's germline CDR1 is SGHTA and CDR2 FQGTGA. CDR3 in amino acids: CASSTTSNQPQHF. The DNA for the CDR3 is TGTGCCAGCAGCACCACGAGTAATCAGCCCCAGCATTTT. Looking up the rest from reference TRBV7-3 and TRBJ1-5 gives the full variable domain: GAGVSQTPSNKVTEKGKYVELRCDPISGHTALYWYRQSLGQGPEFLIYFQGTGAADDSGLPNDRFFAVRPEGSVSTLKIQRTERGDSAVYLCASSTTSNQPQHFGDGTRLSIL.

The V call is TRBV15, the J call TRBJ1-3; TRBD1 might be the D (6 bases). This CDR3 has 15 residues. Germline V gene data show CDR1 as LNHNV and CDR2 as YYDKDF (reference sequence). V lost 2 bases and J 4 bases, leaving 12 bases between the germline ends. CDR3 loop: CATSRNRVFGNTIYF. The CDR3 bases are TGTGCCACCAGCAGAAACAGGGTATTCGGAAACACCATATATTTT.

The V gene is TRBV4-1, the J gene TRBJ1-2, with D maybe TRBD1 (5 bases). The germline V and J ends were trimmed by 6 bases and 2 bases, with 13 bases remaining between them. Germline CDR1 MGHRA, CDR2 YSYEKL. The CDR3 is made up of 14 amino acids. DNA of the CDR3: TGCGCCAGCAGACCCGCAGGGAACAACTATGGCTACACCTTC. Translation gives CASRPAGNNYGYTF.

V is TRBV5-6 and J is TRBJ1-1, with D unclear. This CDR3 region has 14 residues. Trimming left V 0 bases short and J 3 bases short, with 9 bases between. The germline CDR1 and CDR2 sequences are SGHDT and YYEEEE. The CDR3 is CASSLVSYDTEAFF. DNA of the CDR3: TGTGCCAGCAGCTTGGTGTCGTATGACACTGAAGCTTTCTTT. The complete variable domain, with remaining parts taken from reference TRBV5-6 and TRBJ1-1, reads DAGVTQSPTHLIKTRGQQVTLRCSPKSGHDTVSWYQQALGQGPQFIFQYYEEEERQRGNFPDRFSGHQFPNYSSELNVNALLLGDSALYLCASSLVSYDTEAFFGQGTRLTVV.

The chain uses TRBV19 and TRBJ2-3, with TRBD2 identical over 7 bases. The V gene end was trimmed by 6 bases and the J gene end by 3 bases; junction bases not matched to a gene: 6. The CDR3 loop spans 14 amino acids. Looked up from germline, CDR1 is LNHDA and CDR2 is SQIVND (reference sequence). CDR3 bases: TGTGCCAGTAGGAAGACCGGGGGGACAGATACGCAGTATTTT. Its translation: CASRKTGGTDTQYF.

The V call is TRBV5-4, the J call TRBJ1-2, with 10 bases that match TRBD1. Trimming cost V 4 bases and J 7 bases; bases outside gene matches: 10. The CDR3 length is 15 residues. Germline CDR1 is SGHNT and CDR2 is YYREEE (reference sequence). The CDR3 is CASSTMTGGMAGYTF. DNA of the CDR3: TGTGCCAGCAGCACAATGACAGGGGGCATGGCTGGCTACACCTTC. Filled out from reference TRBV5-4 and TRBJ1-2, the complete variable domain reads ETGVTQSPTHLIKTRGQQVTLRCSSQSGHNTVSWYQQALGQGPQFIFQYYREEENGRGNFPPRFSGLQFPNYSSELNVNALELDDSALYLCASSTMTGGMAGYTFGSGTRLTVV.

The chain joins TRBV6-5 to TRBJ1-5; 8 nucleotides agree with TRBD1. Germline-derived CDR1 and CDR2 are MNHEY and SVGAGI. The J segment lost 0 bases and the V segment lost 9 bases, leaving 7 bases of the junction unmatched. This CDR3 is 15 amino acids long. The DNA of the CDR3 is TGTGCCAGTAGGACAGGGATCCTTAGCAATCAGCCCCAGCATTTT. This translates into CASRTGILSNQPQHF.

This chain connects TRBV6-1 to TRBJ2-1, with 7 bases lining up with TRBD1. The CDR3 loop spans 15 amino acids. The J segment lost 2 bases and the V segment lost 3 bases, leaving 4 bases of the junction unmatched. Germline values: CDR1 MNHNS, CDR2 SASEGT. CDR3: CASSDPGQTYNEQFF. The CDR3 DNA sequence: TGTGCCAGCAGTGACCCGGGACAGACCTACAATGAGCAGTTCTTC.

The V call is TRBV5-1, the J call TRBJ1-1; D is ambiguous. V was trimmed by 1 base and J by 1 base, leaving 5 bases between them. Germline V gives CDR1 SGHRS, CDR2 YFSETQ. The CDR3 loop spans 13 amino acids. The CDR3 bases are TGCGCCAGCAGCTTGAAGCCGAACACTGAAGCTTTCTTT. It encodes CASSLKPNTEAFF. The complete variable domain, with remaining parts taken from reference TRBV5-1 and TRBJ1-1, reads KAGVTQTPRYLIKTRGQQVTLSCSPISGHRSVSWYQQTPGQGLQFLFEYFSETQRNKGNFPGRFSGRQFSNSRSEMNVSTLELGDSALYLCASSLKPNTEAFFGQGTRLTVV.

The rearrangement links TRBV5-1 to TRBJ1-4; unclear D gene. The CDR3 is 15 residues long. Germline-derived CDR1 and CDR2 are SGHRS and YFSETQ. The V and J ends lost 2 bases and 10 bases respectively, with 18 bases between them. Written as DNA, the CDR3 is TGCGCCAGCAGCTTCGAATCCAGGCTCTCTCGAAAACTGTTTTTT. It specifies CASSFESRLSRKLFF.

This chain joins TRBV6-5 and TRBJ2-2; D remains unclear. Germline-derived CDR1 and CDR2 are MNHEY and SVGAGI. V was cut by 1 base and J by 5 bases, with 8 bases left in between. The CDR3 length is 14 residues. The CDR3 bases are TGTGCCAGCAGTTACTACAGTACGACCGGGGAGCTGTTTTTT. It specifies CASSYYSTTGELFF.

This clone was detected once. The V call is TRBV5-4, the J call TRBJ2-7; 9 bases line up with TRBD1. This CDR3 comprises 15 residues. J gave up 2 bases and V 5 bases, and 8 bases lay outside the gene matches. Germline V CDR1 and CDR2: SGHNT, YYREEE (reference sequence). CDR3 nucleotide sequence: TGTGCCAGCAGGGGGGACAGGGTGACGACCTACGAGCAGTACTTC. Its translation: CASRGDRVTTYEQYF.

The DNA for the CDR3 is TGTGCCAGCAATCGGGATCAGGGGGCAGATACGCAGTATTTT. Protein product: CASNRDQGADTQYF. The rearrangement links TRBV2 to TRBJ2-3; 7 bases are a match to TRBD1. The ends lost 7 bases at V and 4 bases at J; junction bases unmatched: 8. Germline assignment: CDR1 SNHLY and CDR2 FYNNEI. The CDR3 is 14 residues long.

The J gene is TRBJ1-2, the V gene TRBV27; maybe TRBD1 (5 bases). The CDR3 covers 13 residues. Trimming pared 7 bases from V and 4 bases from J, leaving 13 bases between. From germline, CDR1 is MNHEY and CDR2 SMNVEV (reference sequence). The CDR3, as DNA: TGTGCCAGCATGGGGGGAACCTCCTATGGCTACACCTTC. It specifies CASMGGTSYGYTF.

The gene calls are TRBV5-1 and TRBJ1-1, with a weak D call TRBD1 (5 bases). The CDR3 spans 13 residues. Germline V gene sequence: CDR1 SGHRS, CDR2 YFSETQ. Trimming removed 7 bases from V and 4 bases from J, with 14 bases in between. CDR3: CASAQGSPTEAFF. CDR3 DNA: TGCGCCAGCGCCCAGGGTAGTCCCACTGAAGCTTTCTTT.

The chain uses TRBV2 and TRBJ2-7; the match to TRBD1 covers 8 bases. The V and J ends lost 8 bases and 2 bases, in that order; junction bases with no gene match: 8. Per the germline V gene, CDR1 is SNHLY and CDR2 is FYNNEI. This CDR3 region has 14 residues. CDR3 bases: TGTGCCAGCTTTTCCGGGACAGGCGCCTACGAGCAGTACTTC. Translated, it gives CASFSGTGAYEQYF. Complete variable domain (other parts from reference TRBV2 and TRBJ2-7): EPEVTQTPSHQVTQMGQEVILRCVPISNHLYFYWYRQILGQKVEFLVSFYNNEISEKSEIFDDQFSVERPDGSNFTLKIRSTKLEDSAMYFCASFSGTGAYEQYFGPGTRLTVT.

The chain is built from TRBV9 and TRBJ2-1; the match to TRBD2 covers 10 bases. The CDR3 is 13 residues long. CDR1 is SGDLS, CDR2 YYNGEE, per germline. The ends lost 0 bases at V and 13 bases at J; junction bases unmatched: 4. The CDR3 coding sequence is TGTGCCAGCAGCGTAGGGGCTAGCGGGGGACAGTTCTTC. Its protein is CASSVGASGGQFF. Using reference TRBV9 and TRBJ2-1 for the parts outside the CDR3, the full variable domain is DSGVTQTPKHLITATGQRVTLRCSPRSGDLSVYWYQQSLDQGLQFLIQYYNGEERAKGNILERFSAQQFPDLHSELNLSSLELGDSALYFCASSVGASGGQFFGPGTRLTVL.

The V call is TRBV7-9, the J call TRBJ2-2; D is unresolved. Per the germline V gene, CDR1 is SEHNR and CDR2 is FQNEAQ (reference sequence). Between the trimmed V and J ends, which lost 4 bases and 5 bases, there was a span of 8 bases. The CDR3 spans 13 residues. This CDR3 is CASSSRLTGELFF. In DNA, the CDR3 is TGTGCCAGCAGCTCCCGTTTAACCGGGGAGCTGTTTTTT.

The J gene is TRBJ1-2, the V gene TRBV3-1 (or the pseudogene TRBV3-2), with a possible D match to TRBD1 (6 bases). Germline V lookup: CDR1 LGHDT, CDR2 YNNKEL (reference sequence). The CDR3 runs to 14 residues. Trimming stripped 0 bases from V and 7 bases from J, with 12 bases between. CDR3 in DNA: TGTGCCAGCAGCCAAGATGTTACAGGGCTTGGCTACACCTTC. This encodes CASSQDVTGLGYTF.